Given below is one T cell receptor (beta chain) in context. A few counts support this clonotype. Its antigen is not yet known. Per-base qualities were not stored, and no clone one base away is much larger. Library preparation employed PCR. DNA from cultured CD4+ T cells underwent TCR sequencing with the Oncomine TCR Beta short-read assay at the Johns Hopkins FTIC core. The QIAamp micro DNA kit was used to extract genomic DNA from the cultured CD4+ T cells. Oncomine TCR Beta libraries from cultured CD4+ T cells were pooled with unique dual indexes and sequenced on an Illumina iSeq 100. The study's own analysis went as follows. Non-productive sequences were filtered out, and CDR3s that did not start with C, did not end with F or W, or were shorter than 7 amino acids were discarded. The MANAFEST web application identified antigen-specific clonotypes by comparing peptide-stimulated wells against reference wells and other culture wells. Positive clones required FDR below 0.05, an odds ratio above 5, and productive frequency above 0.1% in at least two of three replicate wells. Cross-reactive clonotypes were defined as significantly expanded in both SARS-CoV-2 spike wells and at least one common cold coronavirus spike condition. Levenshtein distances (stringdist) and unrooted phylogenetic trees (ape) in R version 3.6.1 were used to assess CDR3 homology. TCRdb reprocessing: public reads trimmed at Q25 with fastp, clones called with MiXCR, in-frame beta chains kept. Identical CDR3 proteins give one entry, which carries the most common genes and DNA. For this entry, the V and J calls and clone size follow TCRdb and not the study's own pipeline. Present in this sample are more than 15,000 distinct CDR3 sequences, approximately 33% of which were seen just once. The top ten hold about 15% of the sample.

Per the publication, the treatment or condition label means: 10-day PBMC culture with coronavirus spike peptide pools or control peptides (ViraFEST assay). The study used the ViraFEST assay, which expanded antigen-specific T cells with peptide pools and then identified expanded clonotypes by TCR sequencing. The positive SARS-CoV-2 PCR tests of the convalescent patients were dated from March to December 2020, before the Alpha, Beta and Delta variants emerged in the United States. PBMCs were cultured at about 2 million per well in IMDM supplemented with approximately 5% human AB serum and 10 IU/ml IL-2, with 9.5 to 10 ug/ml peptide pools added. On days 3 and 7, half of the culture medium was replaced with fresh IL-2-containing medium. CD4+ T cells were isolated after less than twelve days of culture through negative selection using the EasySep CD4+ T cell isolation kit. PBMCs were separated from whole blood using Ficoll-Paque Plus gradient centrifugation and then either used fresh or cryopreserved at -140C. Triplicate wells were generally used for each culture condition.

V is pared back by 4 bases and J by 13 bases, with 11 bases lying between the germline termini. From the cysteine up to the phenylalanine, the CDR3 has a length of 11 residues. Only the CDR3 DNA stays, 33 bases, in frame from base 1. Looking up the germline V gene yields CDR1 SNHLY and CDR2 FYNNEI. This sample stems from a study of vaccination and CD4 T cells after COVID-19 (dated by TCRdb to the early 2020s). The study in broad terms: Convalescent patients had a positive SARS-CoV-2 result on nasal swab PCR, and of these patients, nine had mild disease and one had severe disease. The cultures were stimulated with overlapping spike peptide pools from SARS-CoV-2 and from the common cold coronaviruses HCoV-NL63, HCoV-OC43 and HCoV-229E. The convalescent cohort comprised six males and four females, including two Hispanic individuals, seven Caucasians, two Asians and one multiracial person. In control cultures, a CEFX viral epitope pool was used as positive control, an HIV-1 Nef peptide pool was used as negative control, or no peptide was added. The spike-specific CD4+ TCR repertoire was compared before and after mRNA vaccination in approximately ten COVID-19 convalescent patients and a few infection-naive healthy vaccine recipients. Post-COVID blood samples from convalescent patients were collected a median of 101 days after diagnosis, with a range of 35 to 161 days. Participants got two doses of the Pfizer-BioNTech BNT162b2 vaccine (n=8) or two doses of the Moderna mRNA-1273 vaccine (n=2). Post-vaccine blood samples were obtained a median of roughly 75 days after the second vaccine dose, with a range of roughly 12 to 250 days.

Summary of the overall study and its limitations: In convalescent patients, nearly all vaccine-specific clones (304 of 307) were found to be mono-reactive for SARS-CoV-2 spike rather than cross-reactive with common cold coronaviruses. The number of convalescent patients in the study was relatively small, and the study did not examine early timepoints following natural infection. In convalescent patients, a median roughly 87% of post-vaccine SARS-CoV-2-reactive clones were detected only after vaccination, and vaccine-specific priming was suggested by this finding. The median number of SARS-CoV-2-reactive clonotypes rose from under 25 after infection to approximately 41 after vaccination, but the change was not significant.

Material: cultured CD4+ T cells from blood. The source is a human donor with COVID-19. The chain is assembled from TRBV2 and TRBJ2-4; tentative D gene TRBD2, with 5 bases matching. The DNA reads as follows: TGTGCCAGCAGTGCCAGACTAAGCCAGTACTTC. Its amino acids are CASSARLSQYF.